Listed here is a single TCR beta chain. The source of the sample is a study of memory CD4+ T cells and cytomegalovirus serostatus. Here immunoSEQ multiplex PCR was the method, and the copy in TCRdb shows in-frame clones only, minus some. Found here are around 60,000 clones, 60% to 80% of them singletons; the top ten hold approximately 0.81%. The CDR3 runs to 17 residues. Deletions cut 0 bases from V and 2 bases from J, with 17 bases between. Germline V lookup: CDR1 LGHNA, CDR2 YSLEER. The sort gate was single viable CD3+CD4+CD8-CD45RO+ cells for memory CD4+ T cells. The sequenced sample was memory CD4+ T cells from blood. The origin of this receptor is an adult in good health and CMV-seronegative. The V gene is TRBV4-3, the J gene TRBJ2-7; tentative D call: TRBD1 (6 bases). The CDR3 DNA sequence: TGCGCCAGCAGCCAAGATTACAGGGTCGACTTTACCTACGAGCAGTACTTC. It encodes CASSQDYRVDFTYEQYF.